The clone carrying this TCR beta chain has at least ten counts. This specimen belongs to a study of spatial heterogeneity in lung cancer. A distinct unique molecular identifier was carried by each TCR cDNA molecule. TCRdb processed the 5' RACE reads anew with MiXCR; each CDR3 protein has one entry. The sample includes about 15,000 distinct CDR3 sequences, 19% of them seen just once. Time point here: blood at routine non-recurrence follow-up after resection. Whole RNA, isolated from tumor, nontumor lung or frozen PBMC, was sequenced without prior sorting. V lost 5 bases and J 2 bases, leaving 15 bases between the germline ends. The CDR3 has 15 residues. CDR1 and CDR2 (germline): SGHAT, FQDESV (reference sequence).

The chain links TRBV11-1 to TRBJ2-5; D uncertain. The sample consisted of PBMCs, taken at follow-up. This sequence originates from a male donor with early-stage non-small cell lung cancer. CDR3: CASSLNPDHQETQYF. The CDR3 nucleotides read TGTGCCAGCAGCCTAAACCCGGACCATCAAGAGACCCAGTACTTC.